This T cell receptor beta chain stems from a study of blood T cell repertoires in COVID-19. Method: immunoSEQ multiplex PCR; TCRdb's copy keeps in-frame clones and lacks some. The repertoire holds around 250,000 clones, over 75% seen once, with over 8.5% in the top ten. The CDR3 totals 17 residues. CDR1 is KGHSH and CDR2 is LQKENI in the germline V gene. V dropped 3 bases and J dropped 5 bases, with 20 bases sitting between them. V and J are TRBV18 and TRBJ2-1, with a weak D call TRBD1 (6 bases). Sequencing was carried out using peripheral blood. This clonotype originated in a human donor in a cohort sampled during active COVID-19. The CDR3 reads CASSPRTVAGVNNEQFF. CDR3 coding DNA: TGTGCCAGCTCACCCAGGACAGTGGCTGGGGTTAACAATGAGCAGTTCTTC.